The 2 T cell receptor beta chains below come from one sample, sequenced in a study of T cells in localized non-small cell lung cancer. TCRdb's table, derived via immunoSEQ multiplex PCR, lists solely in-frame clones and lacks some. This sample has 86,000 or so clones, with 84% found just once. The starting material was peripheral blood, obtained before any cancer treatment. All receptors come from a man aged 40 to 75 with stage I lung adenocarcinoma.

The V gene is TRBV7-9, the J gene TRBJ1-5; unclear D gene. This CDR3 is built from 16 residues. With 1 base removed from V and 6 bases from J, the gap between germline ends came to 16 bases. In germline, CDR1 is SEHNR, CDR2 FQNEAQ (reference sequence). In nucleotides, the CDR3 is TGTGCCAGCAGCTTAGTTGAGTCGGGGTGGGGTCAGCCCCAGCATTTT. Translation gives CASSLVESGWGQPQHF.

V gene TRBV11-2 combines with J gene TRBJ1-4, with 10 positions matching TRBD1. CDR1 SGHAT and CDR2 FQNNGV come from the germline V gene. The CDR3 covers 12 residues. V dropped 10 bases and J dropped 7; count of bases not matched to a gene: 3. CDR3 DNA: TGTGCCATCAGGGACAGGGGTGAAAAACTGTTTTTT. Translation gives CAIRDRGEKLFF.